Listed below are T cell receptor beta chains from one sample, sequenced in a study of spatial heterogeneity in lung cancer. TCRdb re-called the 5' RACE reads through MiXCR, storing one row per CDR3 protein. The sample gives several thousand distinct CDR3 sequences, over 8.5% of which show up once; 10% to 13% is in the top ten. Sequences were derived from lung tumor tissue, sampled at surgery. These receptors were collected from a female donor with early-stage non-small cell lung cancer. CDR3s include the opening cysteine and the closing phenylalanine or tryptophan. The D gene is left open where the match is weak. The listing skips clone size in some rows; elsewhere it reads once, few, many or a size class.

CDR3aa: CAWSVLGWENTGELFF; CDR3nt: TGTGCCTGGAGTGTACTTGGGTGGGAGAACACCGGGGAGCTGTTTTTT; j_gene: TRBJ2-2; abundance: NA; d_gene: NA; v_gene: TRBV30
CDR3aa: CASTLSGQHRYSPLHF; CDR3nt: TGTGCCAGCACCTTATCCGGGCAGCACCGGTATTCACCCCTCCACTTT; j_gene: TRBJ1-6; abundance: NA; d_gene: NA; v_gene: TRBV2
CDR3aa: CSARETRNEQFF; CDR3nt: TGCAGTGCTAGGGAAACTAGGAATGAGCAGTTCTTC; j_gene: TRBJ2-1; abundance: many; d_gene: NA; v_gene: TRBV20-1
CDR3aa: CASSTDLQAYGYTF; CDR3nt: TGTGCCAGCAGCACGGACCTTCAAGCCTATGGCTACACCTTC; j_gene: TRBJ1-2; abundance: NA; d_gene: NA; v_gene: TRBV3-1
CDR3aa: CAIKTPGDEQFF; CDR3nt: TGTGCCATCAAGACCCCCGGGGATGAGCAGTTCTTC; j_gene: TRBJ2-1; abundance: many; d_gene: NA; v_gene: TRBV10-3
CDR3aa: CASSGTGRGTEAFF; CDR3nt: TGTGCCAGCAGCGGTACAGGGAGAGGCACTGAAGCTTTCTTT; j_gene: TRBJ1-1; abundance: NA; d_gene: NA; v_gene: TRBV5-6
CDR3aa: CASSPSSQSSYEQYF; CDR3nt: TGTGCCAGCAGCCCCTCGTCACAGAGCTCCTACGAGCAGTACTTC; j_gene: TRBJ2-7; abundance: NA; d_gene: NA; v_gene: TRBV27
CDR3aa: CASRQGPPTGELFF; CDR3nt: TGTGCCAGCAGACAGGGCCCCCCCACCGGGGAGCTGTTTTTT; j_gene: TRBJ2-2; abundance: few; d_gene: NA; v_gene: TRBV3-1
CDR3aa: CASSLGLQVGTDTQYF; CDR3nt: TGTGCCAGCAGCTTAGGTCTTCAGGTTGGAACAGATACGCAGTATTTT; j_gene: TRBJ2-3; abundance: NA; d_gene: NA; v_gene: TRBV7-9
CDR3aa: CASSWAGGTTSTDTQYF; CDR3nt: TGTGCCAGCAGCTGGGCGGGGGGGACCACAAGCACAGATACGCAGTATTTT; j_gene: TRBJ2-3; abundance: medium-sized; d_gene: TRBD2; v_gene: TRBV7-2
CDR3aa: CASSFVAGTDTQYF; CDR3nt: TGTGCCAGCAGTTTCGTGGCGGGCACAGATACGCAGTATTTT; j_gene: TRBJ2-3; abundance: NA; d_gene: NA; v_gene: TRBV28
CDR3aa: CASSFGQGDPQHF; CDR3nt: TGCGCCAGCAGCTTTGGACAGGGTGATCCCCAGCATTTT; j_gene: TRBJ1-5; abundance: medium-sized; d_gene: TRBD1; v_gene: TRBV5-1
CDR3aa: CASSLDMAAGTGYTF; CDR3nt: TGTGCCAGCAGCTTGGACATGGCGGCAGGCACTGGCTACACCTTC; j_gene: TRBJ1-2; abundance: medium-sized; d_gene: NA; v_gene: TRBV5-6
CDR3aa: CASTPRQGGPLNPEAFF; CDR3nt: TGTGCCAGCACCCCAAGACAGGGAGGCCCCTTAAACCCTGAAGCTTTCTTT; j_gene: TRBJ1-1; abundance: medium-sized; d_gene: TRBD1; v_gene: TRBV7-9
CDR3aa: CASSLEAGGLFF; CDR3nt: TGCGCCAGCAGCTTGGAGGCAGGGGGGCTGTTTTTT; j_gene: TRBJ2-2; abundance: medium-sized; d_gene: TRBD1; v_gene: TRBV5-1
CDR3aa: CSATLAGGPRTQYF; CDR3nt: TGCAGTGCTACGCTAGCGGGGGGGCCCCGGACCCAGTACTTC; j_gene: TRBJ2-5; abundance: medium-sized; d_gene: TRBD2; v_gene: TRBV20-1
CDR3aa: CAWSVGDSTDTQYF; CDR3nt: TGTGCCTGGAGTGTCGGGGACAGCACAGATACGCAGTATTTT; j_gene: TRBJ2-3; abundance: few; d_gene: NA; v_gene: TRBV30
CDR3aa: CASSLTGGQETQYF; CDR3nt: TGTGCCAGCAGCCTGACAGGGGGCCAAGAGACCCAGTACTTC; j_gene: TRBJ2-5; abundance: NA; d_gene: TRBD1; v_gene: TRBV9